This passage covers 18 T cell receptor beta chains from one sample sequenced in a study of cytomegalovirus exposure and HLA in healthy donors. It was with 60 Vbeta and 13 Jbeta primers that the PCR ran. Data came from immunoSEQ multiplex PCR; TCRdb stores just in-frame clones and leaves some out. The table lists approximately 100,000 clones, 74% of them singletons. Sequenced: PBMCs. The receptors were sampled from a man between 50 and 59 years old in good health and CMV-seropositive.

This rearrangement joins TRBV10-3 to TRBJ1-2; D is possibly TRBD1 (5 bases). The CDR3 spans 11 residues. Deletions cut 9 bases from V and 8 bases from J, with 13 bases between. Germline loops: CDR1 ENHRY, CDR2 SYGVKD. DNA of the CDR3: TGTGCCATGAGAGTTAGGGGAGGCTACACCTTC. It specifies CAMRVRGGYTF.

The V gene is TRBV5-6, the J gene TRBJ2-2; D call uncertain. The CDR3 loop spans 15 amino acids. Germline loops: CDR1 SGHDT, CDR2 YYEEEE. V lost 1 base, J lost 5 bases, and 12 bases lay in between. As DNA, the CDR3 is TGTGCCAGCAGCTTGAACTACCAAAGGACCGGGGAGCTGTTTTTT. It codes for CASSLNYQRTGELFF. Filled out from reference TRBV5-6 and TRBJ2-2, the complete variable domain reads DAGVTQSPTHLIKTRGQQVTLRCSPKSGHDTVSWYQQALGQGPQFIFQYYEEEERQRGNFPDRFSGHQFPNYSSELNVNALLLGDSALYLCASSLNYQRTGELFFGEGSRLTVL.

The rearrangement uses TRBV6-1 and TRBJ1-6; D is unresolved. The CDR3 is 12 amino acids. Germline lookup yields CDR1 MNHNS and CDR2 SASEGT. Trimming removed 7 bases from V and 9 bases from J, with 10 bases in between. The CDR3 protein is CASTFGGSPLHF. The DNA of the CDR3 is TGTGCCAGCACTTTTGGCGGTTCACCCCTCCACTTT.

The chain combines TRBV5-4 with TRBJ1-2; D possibly corresponds to TRBD1 (5 bases). This CDR3 is 15 amino acids long. The germline gives CDR1 SGHNT, CDR2 YYREEE (reference sequence). V lost 1 base and J lost 2, with 12 bases in between. CDR3 residues: CASSLPSGGNYGYTF. The CDR3 DNA follows: TGTGCCAGCAGCTTGCCCAGCGGGGGGAACTATGGCTACACCTTC.

This clone has a handful of counts. The V gene is TRBV6-1, the J gene TRBJ1-5; perhaps TRBD1 as D (6 bases). This CDR3 is 15 amino acids long. Trimming pared 6 bases from V and 3 bases from J, leaving 15 bases between. Germline V gene lookup returns CDR1 MNHNS and CDR2 SASEGT. CDR3 in amino acids: CASSGGGLLNQPQHF. For the CDR3, the DNA is TGTGCCAGCAGCGGCGGGGGGCTACTCAATCAGCCCCAGCATTTT.

The rearrangement links TRBV30 to TRBJ1-1; D perhaps matches TRBD1 (6 bases). The CDR3 runs to 12 residues. The germline gives CDR1 GTSNPN, CDR2 SVGIG (reference sequence). Trimming cost V 5 bases and J 7 bases, with 14 bases left between them. CDR3 amino acids: CAWVLLDSEAFF. The CDR3 bases are TGTGCCTGGGTCTTACTGGACAGTGAAGCTTTCTTT. The whole variable domain, remainder taken from reference TRBV30 and TRBJ1-1, is SQTIHQWPATLVQPVGSPLSLECTVEGTSNPNLYWYRQAAGRGLQLLFYSVGIGQISSEVPQNLSASRPQDRQFILSSKKLLLSDSGFYLCAWVLLDSEAFFGQGTRLTVV.

This clone has just one count. The rearrangement links TRBV5-1 to TRBJ2-2, with D tentatively TRBD2 (5 bases). Germline-derived CDR1 and CDR2 are SGHRS and YFSETQ. CDR3 length: 15 amino acids. The V end was cut by 6 bases, the J end by 7 bases, with 19 bases between. CDR3 region: CASNEGTRLSGELFF. As DNA, the CDR3 is TGCGCCAGCAATGAGGGAACCCGTTTGAGCGGGGAGCTGTTTTTT.

This clone was counted only a few times. The chain couples TRBV7-3 to TRBJ2-1; TRBD2 aligns across 8 bases. Germline V gene data show CDR1 as SGHTA and CDR2 as FQGTGA. This CDR3 is 13 amino acids long. V gave up 5 bases and J gave up 9 bases; unmatched junction bases: 6. CDR3 DNA sequence: TGTGCCAGCAGCCCTGGACTAGCCAGTGAGCAGTTCTTC. The encoded protein is CASSPGLASEQFF.

The V gene is TRBV9, the J gene TRBJ2-7, with 10 bases identical to TRBD2. V trimming: 2 bases; J trimming: 2 bases; junction bases outside the gene matches: 4. Germline CDR1 SGDLS, CDR2 YYNGEE. The CDR3 covers 15 residues. CDR3 bases: TGTGCCAGCAGCGTCGGGACTAGCGACGCCTACGAGCAGTACTTC. The encoded protein is CASSVGTSDAYEQYF.

The V and J genes are TRBV11-3 and TRBJ2-7; a possible D gene is TRBD2 (5 bases). The CDR3 sequence is 15 residues long. CDR1 and CDR2 from the germline V gene are SGHNT and YENEEA. V lost 1 base and J 0 bases, leaving 10 bases between the germline ends. In nucleotides, the CDR3 is TGTGCCAGCAGCTTAGGCCCCGGGGACTCCTACGAGCAGTACTTC. Translated, it gives CASSLGPGDSYEQYF.

This rearrangement joins TRBV2 to TRBJ2-7; D might be TRBD1 (6 bases). V shed 6 bases and J shed 3 bases, with 15 bases lying between them. The CDR3 contains 14 residues. CDR1 is SNHLY, CDR2 FYNNEI, per germline. Written as DNA, the CDR3 is TGTGCCAGCAGGGAGGACAGAAACAGCTACGAGCAGTACTTC. Residues: CASREDRNSYEQYF.

The chain combines TRBV19 with TRBJ2-3, with 10 bases fitting TRBD1. V dropped 6 bases and J dropped 3; count of bases not matched to a gene: 9. From germline, CDR1 is LNHDA and CDR2 SQIVND (reference sequence). This CDR3 comprises 16 residues. CDR3 DNA: TGTGCCAGTAGCCCGAATGGACAGGGGGGAACAGATACGCAGTATTTT. It specifies CASSPNGQGGTDTQYF. Filled out from reference TRBV19 and TRBJ2-3, the complete variable domain reads DGGITQSPKYLFRKEGQNVTLSCEQNLNHDAMYWYRQDPGQGLRLIYYSQIVNDFQKGDIAEGYSVSREKKESFPLTVTSAQKNPTAFYLCASSPNGQGGTDTQYFGPGTRLTVL.

The CDR3 here is CASSIQKEETQYF. CDR3 nucleotides: TGTGCCAGTAGTATACAGAAAGAAGAGACCCAGTACTTC. The chain combines TRBV19 with TRBJ2-5, with no clear D. The CDR3 is 13 amino acids. CDR1 and CDR2 (germline): LNHDA, SQIVND (reference sequence). Between the trimmed V and J ends, which lost 2 bases and 3 bases, there was a span of 7 bases.

This clone was counted only a few times. The rearrangement joins TRBV1 to TRBJ2-3; TRBD2 is taken as the D call from the table, unchecked against the DNA. TRBV1 is a known pseudogene. The CDR3 consists of 17 residues. CDR3 residues: CTSSQDRERLITDTQYF. The CDR3 nucleotides are TGCACCAGCAGCCAAGATCGAGAGCGCCTGATCACAGATACGCAGTATTTT.

This clone was detected once. The chain couples TRBV7-8 to TRBJ2-3, with D possibly being TRBD2 (6 bases). This CDR3 contains 17 residues. The V gene lost 5 bases and the J gene lost 7 bases, with 25 bases spanning the gap. Germline V gene sequence: CDR1 SGHVS, CDR2 FQNEAQ. CDR3 protein: CASSPGRLAGRFNTQYF. The CDR3 DNA sequence: TGTGCCAGCAGCCCGGGTCGATTGGCGGGGAGATTTAATACGCAGTATTTT.

The rearrangement joins TRBV5-6 to TRBJ1-2; 8 positions match TRBD1. CDR1 is SGHDT, CDR2 YYEEEE, per germline. This CDR3 is 15 amino acids long. J gave up 5 bases and V 1 base, and 7 bases lay outside the gene matches. CDR3 DNA sequence: TGTGCCAGCAGCTTGTTCGCGACAGGGGTTTATGGCTACACCTTC. Translating gives CASSLFATGVYGYTF.

The rearrangement uses TRBV5-6 and TRBJ1-2; possible D gene TRBD1, 5 bases. Germline V CDR1 and CDR2: SGHDT, YYEEEE. The CDR3 covers 15 residues. V shed 1 base and J shed 5 bases, with 15 bases lying between them. The CDR3 coding sequence is TGTGCCAGCAGCTTGAAGGCACAGGCAATTTATGGCTACACCTTC. It specifies CASSLKAQAIYGYTF.

This clone ranks as medium-sized. The chain couples TRBV2 to TRBJ1-1; D might be TRBD1 (5 bases). The CDR3 is 13 residues long. V lost 7 bases and J lost 4, with 13 bases in between. Germline V gene data show CDR1 as SNHLY and CDR2 as FYNNEI. Here the CDR3 DNA reads TGTGCCAGCACTACTGGGGCTGGCACTGAAGCTTTCTTT. Translating it yields CASTTGAGTEAFF.